This T cell receptor (beta chain) was obtained from a study of regulatory T cells in long-lasting Graves disease. To note about this clonotype: The junction departs from germline at one end; a sequencing error may be responsible.

The germline V gene encodes CDR1 PRHDT and CDR2 FYEKMQ (reference sequence). This CDR3 spans 14 amino acids. With iRepertoire HTBI primers and Arm-PCR of CDR3 regions, TCR beta libraries were built. Each CDR3 protein is one row after TCRdb ran MiXCR on the multiplex PCR reads. The sample lists hundreds of thousands of distinct CDR3 sequences; 15% to 20% were seen once. The time point denotes: newly diagnosed GD, antithyroid drugs for less than 3 months. PBMC-extracted RNA yielded the TCR library. These data are also associated with another study on T cells in Graves' hyperthyroidism and ophthalmopathy. Per that study: Among clonotypes expanded in thyroid above 0.001, most were also found in blood.

The TCR originated in a woman aged 25 to 39 with Graves disease. The gene calls are TRBV13 and TRBJ2-7; TRBD1 agrees at 9 bases. The source was peripheral blood mononuclear cells (PBMCs), collected at new diagnosis, from a patient treated with antithyroid drugs. In DNA, the CDR3 is TGTGCCGGCAGCTGGACAGGGGCTCCCTACGAGCGGTACTTC. Its protein product is CAGSWTGAPYERYF.